This T cell receptor (beta chain) was sequenced during a study of spatial heterogeneity in lung cancer (dated by TCRdb to the late 2010s). Study-level background: The donors were 65 to 90 patients from the lung TRACERx cohort who had early-stage, untreated non-small cell lung cancer. Follow-up PBMC samples were sequenced whenever available, and the median time to follow-up was two to three years after resection. Beta-chain transcripts were consistently detected in greater numbers than alpha-chain transcripts, which likely reflected higher beta-chain transcript abundance. In the raw uncorrected reads, each unique combination of TCR and UMI appeared on average more than ten times. In non-small cell lung cancer, the study quantitatively compared TCR alpha and beta repertoires across several tumor regions, matched nontumor lung, and blood. Nonsynonymous mutation counts, determined by whole-exome sequencing of tumor tissue, were related to features of the TCR repertoire. Both alpha and beta chains were TCR-sequenced in hundreds of tumor regions, 64 matched nontumor lung samples and some 50 PBMC samples obtained at surgery.

Receptor libraries were prepared by 5' RACE. The sample was run on a NextSeq 500. The TCR library protocol attached a unique molecular identifier to each TCR cDNA molecule to allow correction of PCR and sequencing errors. Per the authors' processing: Decombinator tools were used for TCR identification, UMI-based error correction and CDR3 extraction. Expanded TCRs were defined as those above a frequency of 2 per 1,000, corresponding to the top 1% of the tumor frequency distribution. Renyi diversity was calculated using the R vegan package after each repertoire was subsampled 100 times to 5,000 TCRs. To build CDR3 similarity networks, amino acid triplet string-kernel similarity was used, and CDR3s were connected when their pairwise similarity was above 0.82. The public reads were run again by TCRdb, first through fastp at Q25 and then through MiXCR, and only productive beta chains were kept. Merged by CDR3 protein, the rows form single entries marked with the most common genes and DNA. The V and J calls reflect TCRdb's pipeline rather than the authors' work. Recorded for this sample are tens of thousands of distinct CDR3 sequences; roughly 9% of them occurred a single time. The top ten clones comprise roughly 1.9% of the sample.

In the case of this clonotype: Its antigen remains unidentified. Nothing much larger sits one base from this clone, and base qualities are not available.

According to the study, the label for this sample's time point signals: blood at routine non-recurrence follow-up after resection. TCR sequencing used whole RNA extracted from tumor and nontumor lung tissue, or from cryopreserved PBMC samples, without cell sorting. A patient was chosen for TCR sequencing only when enough RNA was available from at least two tumor regions. V ends up 4 bases short and J 3 bases short, with an unmatched junction base count of 5. As encoded in the germline V gene, CDR1 is SQVTM while CDR2 is ANQGSEA. The CDR3 sequence holds 14 residues, the cysteine and phenylalanine included. The entry retains the CDR3 DNA only, 42 bases that are in frame from base 1. Points the paper makes about the study in general: Ubiquitous expanded tumor TCRs were detected in blood more often at tumor resection than at routine follow-up. Only 14 to 15 patients were included in comparisons of baseline and follow-up blood repertoires. Additional single-cell paired TCR alpha and beta sequencing was considered necessary to confirm, at a functional level, the hypothesis that regional TCRs recognize regional mutations.

The clonotype comes from a female donor with early-stage non-small cell lung cancer. The sequences come from PBMCs, collected at follow-up. Rearrangement joined TRBV29-1 to TRBJ1-5, and TRBD1 matches 8 of the central bases. The CDR3 protein: CSVGTGWDNQPQHF. The nucleotide sequence reads as follows: TGCAGCGTTGGGACAGGGTGGGACAATCAGCCCCAGCATTTT. Here the CDR3 is joined to the reference TRBV29-1 and TRBJ1-5 genes, and the full variable domain is: SAVISQKPSRDICQRGTSLTIQCQVDSQVTMMFWYRQQPGQSLTLIATANQGSEATYESGFVIDKFPISRPNLTFSTLTVSNMSPEDSSIYLCSVGTGWDNQPQHFGDGTRLSIL.